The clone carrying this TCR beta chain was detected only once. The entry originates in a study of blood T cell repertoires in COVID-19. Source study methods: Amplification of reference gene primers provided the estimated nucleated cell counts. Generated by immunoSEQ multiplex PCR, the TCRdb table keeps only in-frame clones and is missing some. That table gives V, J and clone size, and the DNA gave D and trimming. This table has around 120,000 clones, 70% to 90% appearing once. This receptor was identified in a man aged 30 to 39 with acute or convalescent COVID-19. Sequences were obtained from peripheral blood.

The CDR3 bases are TGTGCCAGCAGCTTAATGGGGACTAGCGGGAATGAGCAGTTCTTC. Amino acid sequence: CASSLMGTSGNEQFF. J is TRBJ2-1 and V is TRBV7-3; TRBD2 matches 12 bases. The CDR3 runs to 15 residues. CDR1 and CDR2 (germline): SGHTA, FQGTGA. J lost 7 bases, V lost 1 base, and 2 bases had no gene match.